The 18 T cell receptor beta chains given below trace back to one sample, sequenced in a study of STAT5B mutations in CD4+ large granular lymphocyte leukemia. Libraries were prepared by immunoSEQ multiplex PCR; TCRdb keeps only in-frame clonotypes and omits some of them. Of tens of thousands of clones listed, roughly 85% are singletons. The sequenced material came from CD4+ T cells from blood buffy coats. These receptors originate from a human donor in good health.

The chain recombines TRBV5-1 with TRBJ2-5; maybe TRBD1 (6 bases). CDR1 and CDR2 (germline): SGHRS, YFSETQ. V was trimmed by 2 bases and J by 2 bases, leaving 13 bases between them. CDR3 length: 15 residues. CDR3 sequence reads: CASSFTGNPQETQYF. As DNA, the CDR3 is TGCGCCAGCAGCTTTACAGGGAACCCGCAAGAGACCCAGTACTTC.

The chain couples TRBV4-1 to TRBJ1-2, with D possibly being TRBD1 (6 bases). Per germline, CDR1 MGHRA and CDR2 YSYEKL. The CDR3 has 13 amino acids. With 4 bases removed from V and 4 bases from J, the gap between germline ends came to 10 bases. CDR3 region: CASSLQGPYGYTF. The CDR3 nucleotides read TGCGCCAGCAGCCTACAGGGACCCTATGGCTACACCTTC.

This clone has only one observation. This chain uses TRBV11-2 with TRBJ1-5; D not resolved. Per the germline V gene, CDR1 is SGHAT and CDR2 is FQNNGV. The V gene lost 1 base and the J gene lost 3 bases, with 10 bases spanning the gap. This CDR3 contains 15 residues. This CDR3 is CASSLAPGPNQPQHF. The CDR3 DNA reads TGTGCCAGCAGCTTAGCTCCAGGACCCAATCAGCCCCAGCATTTT.

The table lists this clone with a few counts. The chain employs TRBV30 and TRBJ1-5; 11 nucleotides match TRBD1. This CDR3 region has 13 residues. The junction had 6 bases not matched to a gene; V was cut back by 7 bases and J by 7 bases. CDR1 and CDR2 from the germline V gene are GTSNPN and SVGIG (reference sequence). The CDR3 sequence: CAYGQGARQPQHF. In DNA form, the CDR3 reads TGTGCCTATGGACAGGGGGCGAGGCAGCCCCAGCATTTT. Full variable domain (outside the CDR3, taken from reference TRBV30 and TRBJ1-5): SQTIHQWPATLVQPVGSPLSLECTVEGTSNPNLYWYRQAAGRGLQLLFYSVGIGQISSEVPQNLSASRPQDRQFILSSKKLLLSDSGFYLCAYGQGARQPQHFGDGTRLSIL.

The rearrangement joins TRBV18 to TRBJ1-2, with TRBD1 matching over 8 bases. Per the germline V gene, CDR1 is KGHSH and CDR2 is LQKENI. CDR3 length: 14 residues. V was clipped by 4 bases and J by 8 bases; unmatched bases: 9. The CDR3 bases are TGTGCCAGCTCACGAACGGGACAGGAAAGCGGCTACACCTTC. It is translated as CASSRTGQESGYTF. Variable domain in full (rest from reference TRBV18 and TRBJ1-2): NAGVMQNPRHLVRRRGQEARLRCSPMKGHSHVYWYRQLPEEGLKFMVYLQKENIIDESGMPKERFSAEFPKEGPSILRIQQVVRGDSAAYFCASSRTGQESGYTFGSGTRLTVV.

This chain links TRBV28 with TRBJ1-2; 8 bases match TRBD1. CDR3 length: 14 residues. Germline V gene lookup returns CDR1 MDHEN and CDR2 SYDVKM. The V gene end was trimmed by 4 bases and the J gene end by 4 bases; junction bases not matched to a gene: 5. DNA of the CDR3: TGTGCCAGCAGTTCCCCGACAGGGGCCTATGGCTACACCTTC. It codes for CASSSPTGAYGYTF.

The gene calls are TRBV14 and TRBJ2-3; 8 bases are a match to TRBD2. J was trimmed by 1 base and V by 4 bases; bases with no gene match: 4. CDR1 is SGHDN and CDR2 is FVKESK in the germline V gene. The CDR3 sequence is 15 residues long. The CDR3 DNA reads TGTGCCAGCAGCCTATATAGCGGGGGCACAGATACGCAGTATTTT. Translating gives CASSLYSGGTDTQYF.

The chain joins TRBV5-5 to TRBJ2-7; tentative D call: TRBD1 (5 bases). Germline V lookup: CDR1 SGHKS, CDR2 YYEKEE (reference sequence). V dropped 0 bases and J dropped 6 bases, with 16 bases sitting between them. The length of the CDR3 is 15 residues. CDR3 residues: CASSLADLLGAEQYF. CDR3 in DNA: TGTGCCAGCAGCTTGGCTGATCTGCTTGGGGCCGAGCAGTACTTC. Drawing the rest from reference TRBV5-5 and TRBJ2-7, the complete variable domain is DAGVTQSPTHLIKTRGQQVTLRCSPISGHKSVSWYQQVLGQGPQFIFQYYEKEERGRGNFPDRFSARQFPNYSSELNVNALLLGDSALYLCASSLADLLGAEQYFGPGTRLTVT.

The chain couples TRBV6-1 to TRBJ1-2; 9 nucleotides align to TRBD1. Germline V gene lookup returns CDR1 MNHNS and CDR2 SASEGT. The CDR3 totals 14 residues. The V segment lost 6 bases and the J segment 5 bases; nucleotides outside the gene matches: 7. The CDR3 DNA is TGTGCCAGCAGCAGGACAGGGGATGAGTATGGCTACACCTTC. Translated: CASSRTGDEYGYTF.

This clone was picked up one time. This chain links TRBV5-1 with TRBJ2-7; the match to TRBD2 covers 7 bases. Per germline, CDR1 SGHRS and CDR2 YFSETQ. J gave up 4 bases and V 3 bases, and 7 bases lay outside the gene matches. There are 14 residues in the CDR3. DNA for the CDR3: TGCGCCAGCAGCTCTGGACTAGATCCGTACGAGCAGTACTTC. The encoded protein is CASSSGLDPYEQYF.

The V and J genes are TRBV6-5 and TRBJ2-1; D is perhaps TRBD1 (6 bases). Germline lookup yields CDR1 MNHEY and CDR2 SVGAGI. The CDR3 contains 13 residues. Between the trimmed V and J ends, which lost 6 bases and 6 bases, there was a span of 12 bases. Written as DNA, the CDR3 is TGTGCCAGCAGGACAGGCGAAACCAATGAGCAGTTCTTC. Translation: CASRTGETNEQFF.

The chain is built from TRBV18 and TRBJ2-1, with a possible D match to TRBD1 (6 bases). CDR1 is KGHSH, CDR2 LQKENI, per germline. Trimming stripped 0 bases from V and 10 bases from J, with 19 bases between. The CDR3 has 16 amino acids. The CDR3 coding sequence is TGTGCCAGCTCACCACCGACCGGTGGGCAGGGGTACGAGCAGTTCTTC. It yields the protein CASSPPTGGQGYEQFF.

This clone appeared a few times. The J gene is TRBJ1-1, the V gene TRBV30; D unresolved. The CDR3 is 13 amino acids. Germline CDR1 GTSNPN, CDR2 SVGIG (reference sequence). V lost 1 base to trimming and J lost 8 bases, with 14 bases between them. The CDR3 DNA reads TGTGCCTGGAGTGGATCCGGACTGGGAGAAGCTTTCTTT. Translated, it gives CAWSGSGLGEAFF.

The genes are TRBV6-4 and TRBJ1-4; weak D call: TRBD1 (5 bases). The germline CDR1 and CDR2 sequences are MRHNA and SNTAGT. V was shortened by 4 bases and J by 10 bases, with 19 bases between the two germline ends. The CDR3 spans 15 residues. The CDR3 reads CASSAEDGQWGKLFF. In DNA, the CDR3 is TGTGCCAGCAGTGCGGAGGACGGACAATGGGGAAAACTGTTTTTT.

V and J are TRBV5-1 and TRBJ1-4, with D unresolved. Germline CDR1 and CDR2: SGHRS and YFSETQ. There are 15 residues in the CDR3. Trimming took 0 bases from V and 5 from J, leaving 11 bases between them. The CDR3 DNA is TGCGCCAGCAGCTTGGGGCTCAGGCTGAATGAAAAACTGTTTTTT. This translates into CASSLGLRLNEKLFF.

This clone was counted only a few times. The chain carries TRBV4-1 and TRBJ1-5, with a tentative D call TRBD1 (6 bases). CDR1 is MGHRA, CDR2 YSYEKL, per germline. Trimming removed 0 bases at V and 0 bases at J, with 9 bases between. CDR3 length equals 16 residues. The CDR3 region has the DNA TGCGCCAGCAGCCAAGAGAGGACAGATAGCAATCAGCCCCAGCATTTT. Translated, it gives CASSQERTDSNQPQHF.

The CDR3 nucleotides are TGTGCCAGCAGCTTAGCGTCGGGGTCTGGAAACACCATATATTTT. Protein product: CASSLASGSGNTIYF. J is TRBJ1-3 and V is TRBV7-9, with D hard to call. Trimming removed 0 bases at V and 1 base at J, with 7 bases between. This CDR3 is 15 amino acids long. CDR1 is SEHNR and CDR2 is FQNEAQ in the germline V gene (reference sequence).

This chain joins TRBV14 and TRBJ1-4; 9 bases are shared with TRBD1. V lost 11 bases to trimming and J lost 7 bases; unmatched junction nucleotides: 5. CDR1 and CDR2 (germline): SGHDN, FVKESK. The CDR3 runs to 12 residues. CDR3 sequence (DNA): TGTGCCCGGGACAGGGTCGGTGAAAAACTGTTTTTT. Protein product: CARDRVGEKLFF.